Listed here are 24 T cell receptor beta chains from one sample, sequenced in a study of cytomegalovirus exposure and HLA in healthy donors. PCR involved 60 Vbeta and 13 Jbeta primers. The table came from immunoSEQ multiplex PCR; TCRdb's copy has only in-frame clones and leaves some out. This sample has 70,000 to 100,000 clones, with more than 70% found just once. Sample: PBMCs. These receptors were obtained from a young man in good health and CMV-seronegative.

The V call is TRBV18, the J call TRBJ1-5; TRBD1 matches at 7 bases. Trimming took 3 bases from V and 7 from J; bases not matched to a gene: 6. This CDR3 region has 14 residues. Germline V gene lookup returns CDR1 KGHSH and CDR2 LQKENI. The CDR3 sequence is CASSPQGGPQPQHF. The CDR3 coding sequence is TGTGCCAGCTCACCCCAGGGGGGCCCACAGCCCCAGCATTTT.

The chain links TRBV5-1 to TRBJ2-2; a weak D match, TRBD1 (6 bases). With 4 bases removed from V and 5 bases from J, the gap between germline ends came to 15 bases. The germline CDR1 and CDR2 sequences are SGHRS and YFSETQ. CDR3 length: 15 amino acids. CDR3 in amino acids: CASSPTGSGTGELFF. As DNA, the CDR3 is TGCGCCAGCAGCCCTACAGGGTCGGGAACCGGGGAGCTGTTTTTT.

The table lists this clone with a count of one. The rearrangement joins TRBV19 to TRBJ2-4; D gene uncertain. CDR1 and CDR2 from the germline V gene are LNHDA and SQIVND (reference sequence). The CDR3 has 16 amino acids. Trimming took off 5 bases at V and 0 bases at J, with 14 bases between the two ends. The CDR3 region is CASSPLAALAKNIQYF. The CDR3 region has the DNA TGTGCCAGTAGTCCCCTGGCGGCATTAGCCAAAAACATTCAGTACTTC.

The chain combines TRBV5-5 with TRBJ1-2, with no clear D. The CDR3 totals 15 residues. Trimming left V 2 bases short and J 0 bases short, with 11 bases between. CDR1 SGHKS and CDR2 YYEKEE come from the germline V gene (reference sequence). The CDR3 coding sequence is TGTGCCAGCAGCTTAACCCCCAGGACTAACTATGGCTACACCTTC. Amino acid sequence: CASSLTPRTNYGYTF.

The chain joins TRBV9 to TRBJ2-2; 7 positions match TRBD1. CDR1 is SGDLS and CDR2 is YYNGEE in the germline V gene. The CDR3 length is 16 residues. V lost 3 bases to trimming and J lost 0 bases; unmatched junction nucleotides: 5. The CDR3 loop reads CASSAKTGTNTGELFF. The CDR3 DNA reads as TGTGCCAGCAGCGCCAAGACAGGGACGAACACCGGGGAGCTGTTTTTT.

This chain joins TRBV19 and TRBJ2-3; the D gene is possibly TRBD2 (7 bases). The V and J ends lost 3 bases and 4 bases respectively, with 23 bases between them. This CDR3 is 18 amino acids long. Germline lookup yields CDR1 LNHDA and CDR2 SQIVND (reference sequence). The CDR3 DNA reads TGTGCCAGTAGTATTGATTGGGTCGTAAGGGGGGGCCCAGATACGCAGTATTTT. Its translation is CASSIDWVVRGGPDTQYF.

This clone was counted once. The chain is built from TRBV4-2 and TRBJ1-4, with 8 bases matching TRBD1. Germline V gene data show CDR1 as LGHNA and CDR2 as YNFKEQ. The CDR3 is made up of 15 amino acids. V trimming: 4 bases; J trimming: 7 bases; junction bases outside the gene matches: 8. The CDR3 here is CASSRFGQGSEKLFF. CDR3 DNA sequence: TGTGCCAGCAGCCGATTCGGACAGGGTAGTGAAAAACTGTTTTTT.

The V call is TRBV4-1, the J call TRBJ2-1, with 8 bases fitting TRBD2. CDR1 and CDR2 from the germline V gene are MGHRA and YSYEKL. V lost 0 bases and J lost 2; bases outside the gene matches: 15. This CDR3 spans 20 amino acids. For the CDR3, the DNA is TGCGCCAGCAGCCAAGATAGGCCTGACCAACCGGGGGGGCCCTACAATGAGCAGTTCTTC. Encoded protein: CASSQDRPDQPGGPYNEQFF.

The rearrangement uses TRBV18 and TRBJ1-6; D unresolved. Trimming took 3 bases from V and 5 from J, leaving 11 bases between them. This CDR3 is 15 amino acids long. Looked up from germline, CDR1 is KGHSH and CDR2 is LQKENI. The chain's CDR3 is CASSPLTPDNSPLHF. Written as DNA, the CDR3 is TGTGCCAGCTCACCCCTTACACCCGATAATTCACCCCTCCACTTT. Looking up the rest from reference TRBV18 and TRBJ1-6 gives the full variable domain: NAGVMQNPRHLVRRRGQEARLRCSPMKGHSHVYWYRQLPEEGLKFMVYLQKENIIDESGMPKERFSAEFPKEGPSILRIQQVVRGDSAAYFCASSPLTPDNSPLHFGNGTRLTVT.

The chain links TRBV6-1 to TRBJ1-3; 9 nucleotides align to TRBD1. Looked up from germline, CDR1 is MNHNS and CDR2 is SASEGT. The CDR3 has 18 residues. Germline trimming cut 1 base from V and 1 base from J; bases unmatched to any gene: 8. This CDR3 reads CASSEVAGTGYSGNTIYF. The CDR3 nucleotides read TGTGCCAGCAGTGAAGTAGCCGGGACAGGGTATTCTGGAAACACCATATATTTT.

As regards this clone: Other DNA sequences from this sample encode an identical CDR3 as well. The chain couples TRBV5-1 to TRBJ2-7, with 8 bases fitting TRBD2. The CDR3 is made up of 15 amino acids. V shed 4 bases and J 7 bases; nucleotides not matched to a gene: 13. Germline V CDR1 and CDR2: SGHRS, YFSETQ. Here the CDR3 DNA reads TGCGCCAGCAGCAGGAGTGGGACGGGGGGGAAGGAGCAGTACTTC. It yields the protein CASSRSGTGGKEQYF.

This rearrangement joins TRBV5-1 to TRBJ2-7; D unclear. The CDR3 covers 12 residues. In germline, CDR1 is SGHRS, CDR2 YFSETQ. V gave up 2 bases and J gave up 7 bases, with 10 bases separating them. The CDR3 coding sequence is TGCGCCAGCAGCTTAGTAGATCGGGAGCAGTACTTC. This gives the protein CASSLVDREQYF.

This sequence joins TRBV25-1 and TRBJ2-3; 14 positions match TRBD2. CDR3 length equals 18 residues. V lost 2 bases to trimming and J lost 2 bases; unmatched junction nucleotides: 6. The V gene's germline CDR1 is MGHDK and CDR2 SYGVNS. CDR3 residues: CASSEATSGGALTDTQYF. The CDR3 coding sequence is TGTGCCAGCAGTGAAGCGACTAGCGGGGGGGCCCTCACAGATACGCAGTATTTT.

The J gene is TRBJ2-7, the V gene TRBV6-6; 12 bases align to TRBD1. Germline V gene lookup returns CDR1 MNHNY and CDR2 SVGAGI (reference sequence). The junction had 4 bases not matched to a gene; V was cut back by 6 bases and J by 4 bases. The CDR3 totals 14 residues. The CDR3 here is CASRPGQGAYEQYF. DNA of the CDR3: TGTGCCAGCAGGCCGGGACAGGGGGCTTACGAGCAGTACTTC.

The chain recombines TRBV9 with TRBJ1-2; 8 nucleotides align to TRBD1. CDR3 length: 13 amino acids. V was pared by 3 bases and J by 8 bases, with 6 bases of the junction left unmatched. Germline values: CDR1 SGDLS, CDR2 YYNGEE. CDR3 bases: TGTGCCAGCAGCGGGGGACAGGCTATAGGCTACACCTTC. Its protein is CASSGGQAIGYTF.

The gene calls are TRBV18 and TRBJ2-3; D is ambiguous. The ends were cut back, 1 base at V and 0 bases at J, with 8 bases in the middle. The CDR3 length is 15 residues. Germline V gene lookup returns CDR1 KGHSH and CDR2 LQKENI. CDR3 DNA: TGTGCCAGCTCACCACGAAGCGACAGCACAGATACGCAGTATTTT. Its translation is CASSPRSDSTDTQYF.

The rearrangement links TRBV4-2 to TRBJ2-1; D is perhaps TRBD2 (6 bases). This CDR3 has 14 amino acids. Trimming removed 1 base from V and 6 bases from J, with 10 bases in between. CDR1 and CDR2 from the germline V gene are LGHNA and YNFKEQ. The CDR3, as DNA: TGTGCCAGCAGCCAAGGCCGGGAGACCAATGAGCAGTTCTTC. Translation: CASSQGRETNEQFF.

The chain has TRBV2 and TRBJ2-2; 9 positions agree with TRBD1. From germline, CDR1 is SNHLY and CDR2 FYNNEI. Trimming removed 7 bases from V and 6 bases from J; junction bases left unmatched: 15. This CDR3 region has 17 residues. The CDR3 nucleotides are TGTGCCAGCACCGAGGGGAGGACAGGGGCCAACGCCGGGGAGCTGTTTTTT. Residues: CASTEGRTGANAGELFF.

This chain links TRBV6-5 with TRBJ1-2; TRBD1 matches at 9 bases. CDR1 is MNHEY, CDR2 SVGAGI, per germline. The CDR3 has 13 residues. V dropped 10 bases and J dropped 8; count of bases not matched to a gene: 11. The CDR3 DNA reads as TGTGCCACTGGACAGGGGAAGGCGGTGGGCTACACCTTC. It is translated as CATGQGKAVGYTF.

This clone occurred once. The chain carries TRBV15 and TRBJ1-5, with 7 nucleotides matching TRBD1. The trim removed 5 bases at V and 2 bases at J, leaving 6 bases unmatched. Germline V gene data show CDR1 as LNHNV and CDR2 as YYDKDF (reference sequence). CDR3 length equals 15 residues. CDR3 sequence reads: CATSRRQGGNQPQHF. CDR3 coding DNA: TGTGCCACCAGCCGCCGACAGGGCGGCAATCAGCCCCAGCATTTT. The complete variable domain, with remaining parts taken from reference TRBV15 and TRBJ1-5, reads DAMVIQNPRYQVTQFGKPVTLSCSQTLNHNVMYWYQQKSSQAPKLLFHYYDKDFNNEADTPDNFQSRRPNTSFCFLDIRSPGLGDTAMYLCATSRRQGGNQPQHFGDGTRLSIL.

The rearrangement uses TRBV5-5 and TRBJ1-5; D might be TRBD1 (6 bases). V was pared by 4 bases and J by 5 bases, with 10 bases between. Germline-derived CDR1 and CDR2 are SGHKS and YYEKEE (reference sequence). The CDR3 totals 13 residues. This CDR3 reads CASSPQGHQPQHF. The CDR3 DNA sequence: TGTGCCAGCAGCCCGCAGGGGCATCAGCCCCAGCATTTT.

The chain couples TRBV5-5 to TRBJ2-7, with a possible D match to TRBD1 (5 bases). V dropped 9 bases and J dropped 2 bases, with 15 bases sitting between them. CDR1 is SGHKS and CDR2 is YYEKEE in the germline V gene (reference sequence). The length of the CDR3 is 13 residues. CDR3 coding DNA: TGTGCCACCGGGCAGGGCTGGACCTACGAGCAGTACTTC. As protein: CATGQGWTYEQYF.

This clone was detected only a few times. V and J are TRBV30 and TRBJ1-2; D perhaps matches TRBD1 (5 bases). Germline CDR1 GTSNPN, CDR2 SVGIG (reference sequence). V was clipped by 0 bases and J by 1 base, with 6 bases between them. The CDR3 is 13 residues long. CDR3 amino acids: CAWSVDSNYGYTF. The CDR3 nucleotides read TGTGCCTGGAGTGTCGACAGTAACTATGGCTACACCTTC. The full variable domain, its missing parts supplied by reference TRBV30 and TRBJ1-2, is SQTIHQWPATLVQPVGSPLSLECTVEGTSNPNLYWYRQAAGRGLQLLFYSVGIGQISSEVPQNLSASRPQDRQFILSSKKLLLSDSGFYLCAWSVDSNYGYTFGSGTRLTVV.

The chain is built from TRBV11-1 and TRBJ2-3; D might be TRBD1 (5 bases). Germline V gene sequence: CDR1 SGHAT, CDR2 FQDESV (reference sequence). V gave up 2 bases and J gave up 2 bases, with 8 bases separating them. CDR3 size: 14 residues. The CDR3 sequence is CASSLRGTTDTQYF. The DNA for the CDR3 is TGTGCCAGCAGCTTAAGGGGCACCACAGATACGCAGTATTTT.